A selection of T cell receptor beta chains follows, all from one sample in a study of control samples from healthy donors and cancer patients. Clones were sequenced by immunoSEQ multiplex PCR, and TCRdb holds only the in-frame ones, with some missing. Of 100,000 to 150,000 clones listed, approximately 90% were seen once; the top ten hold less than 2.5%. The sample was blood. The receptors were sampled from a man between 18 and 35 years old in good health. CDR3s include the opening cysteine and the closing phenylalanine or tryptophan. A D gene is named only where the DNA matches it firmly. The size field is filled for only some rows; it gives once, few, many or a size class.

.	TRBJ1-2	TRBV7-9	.	CASSPGERRNYGYTF	TGTGCCAGCAGCCCGGGGGAGCGGCGGAACTATGGCTACACCTTC
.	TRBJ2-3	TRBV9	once	CASSVGNRARGDTQYF	TGTGCCAGCAGCGTAGGAAACAGGGCCAGGGGAGATACGCAGTATTTT
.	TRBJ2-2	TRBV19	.	CASSIVRNTGELFF	TGTGCCAGTAGTATAGTCAGGAACACCGGGGAGCTGTTTTTT
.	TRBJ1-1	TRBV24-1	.	CATSETRATEAFF	TGTGCCACCAGTGAGACCCGGGCCACTGAAGCTTTCTTT
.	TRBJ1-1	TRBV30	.	CAWSADARTEAFF	TGTGCCTGGAGCGCGGACGCGAGGACGGAAGCTTTCTTT
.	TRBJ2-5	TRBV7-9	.	CASSLELSLSSETQYF	TGTGCCAGCAGCTTAGAGCTCTCTTTATCATCGGAGACCCAGTACTTC
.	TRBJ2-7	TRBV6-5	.	CASRTSQGGYEQYF	TGTGCCAGCAGAACTAGTCAAGGGGGTTACGAGCAGTACTTC
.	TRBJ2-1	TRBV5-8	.	CASSFTFTEQFF	TGTGCCAGCAGCTTCACGTTCACTGAGCAGTTCTTC
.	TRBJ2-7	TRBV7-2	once	CASSLVGTEQYF	TGTGCCAGCAGCTTAGTGGGTACCGAGCAGTACTTC
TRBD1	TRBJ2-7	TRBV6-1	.	CASSESGTVAYEQYF	TGTGCCAGCAGTGAATCAGGGACAGTCGCCTACGAGCAGTACTTC
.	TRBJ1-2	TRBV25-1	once	CASSEDRGPNGYTF	TGTGCCAGCAGTGAAGATCGGGGGCCTAATGGCTACACCTTC
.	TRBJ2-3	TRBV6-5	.	CASSYEGGSTDTQYF	TGTGCCAGCAGTTACGAGGGGGGGTCCACAGATACGCAGTATTTT
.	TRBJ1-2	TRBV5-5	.	CASSEPGQYGYTF	TGTGCCAGCAGCGAGCCAGGGCAATATGGCTACACCTTC
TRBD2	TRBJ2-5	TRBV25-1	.	CASSPGLAVRETQYF	TGTGCCAGCAGTCCGGGACTAGCGGTCCGGGAGACCCAGTACTTC
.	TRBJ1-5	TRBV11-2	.	CASSLGPNQPQHF	TGTGCCAGCAGCTTGGGACCTAATCAGCCCCAGCATTTT
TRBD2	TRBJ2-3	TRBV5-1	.	CASSGRALADTQYF	TGCGCCAGCAGCGGGAGGGCGTTAGCCGATACGCAGTATTTT
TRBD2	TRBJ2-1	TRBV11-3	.	CASSLGGRVSYNEQFF	TGTGCCAGCAGCTTAGGTGGGAGGGTATCCTACAATGAGCAGTTCTTC
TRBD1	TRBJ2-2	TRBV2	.	CASSGGTGDTGELFF	TGTGCCAGCAGTGGTGGGACAGGGGACACCGGGGAGCTGTTTTTT
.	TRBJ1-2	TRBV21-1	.	CASSKPGGYTF	TGTGCCAGCAGCAAGCCGGGGGGCTACACCTTC
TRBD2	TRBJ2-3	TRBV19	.	CASSLFGGTTDTQYF	TGTGCCAGTAGTTTGTTCGGGGGGACCACAGATACGCAGTATTTT
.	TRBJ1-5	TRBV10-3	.	CAISAGTINQPQHF	TGTGCCATCAGTGCGGGAACAATCAATCAGCCCCAGCATTTT
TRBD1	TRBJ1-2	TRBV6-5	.	CASSYQTGNYGYTF	TGTGCCAGCAGTTACCAGACAGGGAACTATGGCTACACCTTC
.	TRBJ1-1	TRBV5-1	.	CASSLEGGNTEAFF	TGCGCCAGCAGCTTGGAGGGAGGGAACACTGAAGCTTTCTTT
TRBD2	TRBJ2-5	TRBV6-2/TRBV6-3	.	CASSYSTRLARQETQYF	TGTGCCAGCAGTTACTCGACTAGACTAGCGCGCCAAGAGACCCAGTACTTC
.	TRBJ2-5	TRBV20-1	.	CSASRDSETQYF	TGCAGTGCTAGTAGGGATAGCGAGACCCAGTACTTC
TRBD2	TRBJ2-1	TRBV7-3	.	CASSVAGGPSNEQFF	TGTGCCAGCAGCGTAGCGGGAGGGCCTTCTAATGAGCAGTTCTTC
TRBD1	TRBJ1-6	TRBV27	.	CASSFFGDRGSSYNSPLHF	TGTGCCAGCAGTTTTTTCGGCGACAGGGGGAGCTCCTATAATTCACCCCTCCACTTT
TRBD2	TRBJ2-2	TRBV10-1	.	CASSGAGLGNTGELFF	TGCGCCAGCAGTGGGGCTGGACTAGGAAACACCGGGGAGCTGTTTTTT
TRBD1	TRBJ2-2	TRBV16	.	CASSQSRGYTGELFF	TGTGCCAGCAGCCAATCCAGGGGGTACACCGGGGAGCTGTTTTTT
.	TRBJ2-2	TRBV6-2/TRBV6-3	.	CASSYSGYTGELFF	TGTGCCAGCAGTTACTCGGGCTACACCGGGGAGCTGTTTTTT
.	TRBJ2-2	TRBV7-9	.	CASSLDAGAGELFF	TGTGCCAGCAGCTTAGACGCAGGGGCCGGGGAGCTGTTTTTT
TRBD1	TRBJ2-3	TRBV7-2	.	CASSPGGLGSYF	TGTGCCAGCAGCCCAGGGGGTTTAGGTTCGTATTTT
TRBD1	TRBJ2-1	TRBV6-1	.	CASSEPLDRAVGQFF	TGTGCCAGCAGTGAGCCCCTGGACAGGGCGGTTGGGCAGTTCTTC
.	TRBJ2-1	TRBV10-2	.	CASGSASSYNEQFF	TGCGCCAGCGGGAGCGCTAGCTCCTACAATGAGCAGTTCTTC